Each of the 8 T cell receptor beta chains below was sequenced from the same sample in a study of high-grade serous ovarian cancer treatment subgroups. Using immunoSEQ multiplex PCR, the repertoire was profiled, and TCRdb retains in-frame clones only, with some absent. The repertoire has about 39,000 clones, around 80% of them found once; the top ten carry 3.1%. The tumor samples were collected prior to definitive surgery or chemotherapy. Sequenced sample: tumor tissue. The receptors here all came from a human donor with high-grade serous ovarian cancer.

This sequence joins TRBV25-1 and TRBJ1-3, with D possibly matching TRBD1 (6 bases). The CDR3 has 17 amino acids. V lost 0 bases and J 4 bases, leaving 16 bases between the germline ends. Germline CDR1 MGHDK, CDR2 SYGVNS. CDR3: CASSEYAGEQGGNTIYF. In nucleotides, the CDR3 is TGTGCCAGCAGTGAATACGCTGGGGAACAGGGCGGAAACACCATATATTTT.

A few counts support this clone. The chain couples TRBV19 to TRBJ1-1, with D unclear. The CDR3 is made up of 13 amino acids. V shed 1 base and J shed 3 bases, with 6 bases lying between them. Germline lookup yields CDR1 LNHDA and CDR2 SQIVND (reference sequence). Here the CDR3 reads CASSIGTYTEAFF. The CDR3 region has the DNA TGTGCCAGTAGTATAGGTACGTACACTGAAGCTTTCTTT. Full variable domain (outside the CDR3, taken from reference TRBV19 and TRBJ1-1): DGGITQSPKYLFRKEGQNVTLSCEQNLNHDAMYWYRQDPGQGLRLIYYSQIVNDFQKGDIAEGYSVSREKKESFPLTVTSAQKNPTAFYLCASSIGTYTEAFFGQGTRLTVV.

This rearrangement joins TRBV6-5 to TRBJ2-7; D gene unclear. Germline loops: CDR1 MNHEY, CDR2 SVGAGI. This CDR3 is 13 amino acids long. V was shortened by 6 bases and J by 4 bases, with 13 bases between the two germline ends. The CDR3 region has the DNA TGTGCCAGCAGCTCGACCCGCGAGTACGAGCAGTACTTC. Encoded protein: CASSSTREYEQYF.

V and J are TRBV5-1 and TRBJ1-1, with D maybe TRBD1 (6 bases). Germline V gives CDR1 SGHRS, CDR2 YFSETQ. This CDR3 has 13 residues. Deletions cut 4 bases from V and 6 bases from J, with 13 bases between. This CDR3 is CASSLMGGAEAFF. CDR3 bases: TGCGCCAGCAGCCTGATGGGGGGCGCTGAAGCTTTCTTT.

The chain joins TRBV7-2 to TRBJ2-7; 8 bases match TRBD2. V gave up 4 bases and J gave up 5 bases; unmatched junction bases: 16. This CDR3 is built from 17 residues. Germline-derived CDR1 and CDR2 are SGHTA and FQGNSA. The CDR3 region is CASSSSTLGSGRNEQYF. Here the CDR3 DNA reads TGTGCCAGCAGCTCGAGTACCCTAGGGAGCGGGAGAAACGAGCAGTACTTC. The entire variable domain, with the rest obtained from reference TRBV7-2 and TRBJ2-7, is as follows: GAGVSQSPSNKVTEKGKDVELRCDPISGHTALYWYRQSLGQGLEFLIYFQGNSAPDKSGLPSDRFSAERTGGSVSTLTIQRTQQEDSAVYLCASSSSTLGSGRNEQYFGPGTRLTVT.

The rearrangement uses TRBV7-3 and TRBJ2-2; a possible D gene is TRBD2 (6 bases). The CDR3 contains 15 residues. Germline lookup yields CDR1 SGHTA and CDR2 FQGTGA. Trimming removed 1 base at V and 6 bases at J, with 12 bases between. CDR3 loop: CASSLMGGAAGELFF. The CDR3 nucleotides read TGTGCCAGCAGCTTAATGGGGGGTGCGGCCGGGGAGCTGTTTTTT.

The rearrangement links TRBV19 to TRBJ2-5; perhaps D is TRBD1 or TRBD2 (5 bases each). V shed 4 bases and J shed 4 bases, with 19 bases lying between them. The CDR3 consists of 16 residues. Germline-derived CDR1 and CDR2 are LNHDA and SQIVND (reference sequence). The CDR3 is CASSKPRGVEGETQYF. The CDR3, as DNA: TGTGCCAGTAGTAAACCCAGAGGGGTCGAGGGAGAGACCCAGTACTTC.

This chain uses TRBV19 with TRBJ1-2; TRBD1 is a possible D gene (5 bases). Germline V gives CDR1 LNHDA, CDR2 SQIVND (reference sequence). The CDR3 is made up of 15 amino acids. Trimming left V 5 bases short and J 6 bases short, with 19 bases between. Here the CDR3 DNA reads TGTGCCAGTAGTTTGTCGGGGCAGTACATCCATGGCTACACCTTC. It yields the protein CASSLSGQYIHGYTF.